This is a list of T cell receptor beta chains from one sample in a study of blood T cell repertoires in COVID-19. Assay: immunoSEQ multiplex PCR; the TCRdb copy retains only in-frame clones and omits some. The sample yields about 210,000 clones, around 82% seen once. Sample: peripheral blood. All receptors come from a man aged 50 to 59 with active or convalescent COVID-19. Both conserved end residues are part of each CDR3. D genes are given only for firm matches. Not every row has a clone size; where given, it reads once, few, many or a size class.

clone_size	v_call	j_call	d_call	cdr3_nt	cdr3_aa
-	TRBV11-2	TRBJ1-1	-	TGTGCCAGCGGAAGGGGGGGCTTGGTCACTGAAGCTTTCTTT	CASGRGGLVTEAFF
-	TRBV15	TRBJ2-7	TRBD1	TGTGCCACCAGCAGAGGCCAGGGGGCGAGGTCCGCGGCGCAGTACTTC	CATSRGQGARSAAQYF
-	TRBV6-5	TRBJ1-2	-	TGTGCCAGCAGTTACGAGGGTCGAAGGGGCTACACCTTC	CASSYEGRRGYTF
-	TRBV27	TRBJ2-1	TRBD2	TGTGCCAGCAGATCTAGCGGGAGGCGCAATGAGCAGTTCTTC	CASRSSGRRNEQFF
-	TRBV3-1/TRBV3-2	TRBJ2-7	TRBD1	TGTGCCAGCAGAGGACAGGGGGTTTACGAGCAGTACTTC	CASRGQGVYEQYF
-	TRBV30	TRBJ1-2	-	TGTGCCTGGAGTGTTTCAGGGAATGGTGGCTACACCTTC	CAWSVSGNGGYTF
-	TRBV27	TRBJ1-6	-	TGTGCCAGCAGTCGGAGCTCCTATAATTCACCCCTCCACTTT	CASSRSSYNSPLHF
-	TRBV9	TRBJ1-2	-	TGTGCCAGCAGCGCGACTTTCTATGGCTACACCTTC	CASSATFYGYTF
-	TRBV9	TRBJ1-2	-	TGTGCCAGCAGCGTAGGAGGGACTAACTATGGCTACACCTTC	CASSVGGTNYGYTF
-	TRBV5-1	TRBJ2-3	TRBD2	TGCGCCAGCAGCCCGGGGCTAGCGGGCGCAGATACGCAGTATTTT	CASSPGLAGADTQYF
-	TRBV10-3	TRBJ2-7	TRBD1	TGTGCCATCAGCGGCGACAGGGCGATTGGGTACGAGCAGTACTTC	CAISGDRAIGYEQYF
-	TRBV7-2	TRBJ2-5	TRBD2	TGTGCCAGCAGCCCGGCTCTGCGGGGGGGCTGGGAGACCCAGTACTTC	CASSPALRGGWETQYF
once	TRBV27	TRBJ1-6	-	TGTGCCAGCAGTTGGCGACTGCCTGGGAATTCACCCCTCCACTTT	CASSWRLPGNSPLHF
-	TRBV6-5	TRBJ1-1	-	TGTGCCAGCATCCCCACCGGGAACACTGAAGCTTTCTTT	CASIPTGNTEAFF
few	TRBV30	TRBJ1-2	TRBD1	TGTGCCTGGAGTGTACCCTGGACAGGAAGATATGGCTACACCTTC	CAWSVPWTGRYGYTF
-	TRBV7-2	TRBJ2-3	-	TGTGCCAGCAGCTTAGCCAGTGGCACAGATACGCAGTATTTT	CASSLASGTDTQYF
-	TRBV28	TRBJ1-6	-	TGTGCCAGCCAGGGTAGCTCCTATAATTCACCCCTCCACTTT	CASQGSSYNSPLHF
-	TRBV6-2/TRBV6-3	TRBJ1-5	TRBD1	TGTGCCAGCAGTTTTCGGACAGGGGGAGGTCAGCCCCAGCATTTT	CASSFRTGGGQPQHF
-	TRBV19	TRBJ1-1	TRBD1	TGTGCCAGTAGTACACAGGGGGCGGGCCCTGAAGCTTTCTTT	CASSTQGAGPEAFF
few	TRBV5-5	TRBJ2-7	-	TGTGCCAGCAGCTTGGCCCCCGGGACACCTACCTACGAGCAGTACTTC	CASSLAPGTPTYEQYF
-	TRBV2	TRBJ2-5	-	TGTGCCAGCGGGAGACTAGGGCAGACCCAGTACTTC	CASGRLGQTQYF
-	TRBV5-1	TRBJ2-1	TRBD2	TGCGCCAGCAGCTTGGGGGGGACTAGCGTTTATGAGCAGTTCTTC	CASSLGGTSVYEQFF
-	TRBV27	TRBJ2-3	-	TGTGCCAGCAGTTTATTCAGGGGCGTGGGCACAGATACGCAGTATTTT	CASSLFRGVGTDTQYF
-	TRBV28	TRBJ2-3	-	TGTGCCACCCGCGGGGCCGCTGCAGATACGCAGTATTTT	CATRGAAADTQYF
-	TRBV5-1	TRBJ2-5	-	TGCGCCAGCGGCCCCGACGGGGGCCAAGAGACCCAGTACTTC	CASGPDGGQETQYF
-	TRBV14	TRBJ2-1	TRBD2	TGTGCCAGCAGCCCCAGGACTAGCGGGGCAGGGGGTGAGCAGTTCTTC	CASSPRTSGAGGEQFF
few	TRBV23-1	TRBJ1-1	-	TGCGCCAGCAGCGACTTTGCACAGGCTTTCTATAGGAACACTGAAGCTTTCTTT	CASSDFAQAFYRNTEAFF
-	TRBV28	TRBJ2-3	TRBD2	TGTGCCAGCAGTAGGGAGGGAGGCACAGATACGCAGTATTTT	CASSREGGTDTQYF
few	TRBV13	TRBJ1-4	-	TGTGCCAGCAGCCCCCCCGGACATTTGGAAAAACTGTTTTTT	CASSPPGHLEKLFF
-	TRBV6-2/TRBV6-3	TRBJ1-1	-	TGTGCCAGCAGTTATCCGTCTAAAGCTTTCTTT	CASSYPSKAFF
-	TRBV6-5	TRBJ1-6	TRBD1	TGTGCCAGCAGTAGACAGGGGGCCCATTCACCCCTCCACTTT	CASSRQGAHSPLHF
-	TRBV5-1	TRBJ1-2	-	TGCGCCAGCAGTCTGACAGAATTCTATGGCTACACCTTC	CASSLTEFYGYTF
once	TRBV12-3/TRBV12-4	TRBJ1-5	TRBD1	TGTGCCAGCGGGGACAGAAACAATCAGCCCCAGCATTTT	CASGDRNNQPQHF
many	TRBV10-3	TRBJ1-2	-	TGTGCCACCAAGTGGGGGGACTATGGCTACACCTTC	CATKWGDYGYTF
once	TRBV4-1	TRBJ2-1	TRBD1	TGCGCCAGCAGCCAAGGGAGGGGGGGACAGGGTTACTACAATGAGCAGTTCTTC	CASSQGRGGQGYYNEQFF
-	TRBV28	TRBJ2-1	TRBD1	TGTGCCAGCATTGAGGGGGCGCGATACAATGAGCAGTTCTTC	CASIEGARYNEQFF
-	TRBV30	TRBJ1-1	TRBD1	TGTGCCTGGAGACCGGCAGGGGGCAACGCTTTCTTT	CAWRPAGGNAFF
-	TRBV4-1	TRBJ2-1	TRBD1	TGCGCCAGCAGCCAAGTCGGCCGGGACAGGGGCAATGAGCAGTTCTTC	CASSQVGRDRGNEQFF
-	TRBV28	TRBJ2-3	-	TGTGCCAGCAGTCCCACGCGGGGGCCCCCGTATTTT	CASSPTRGPPYF
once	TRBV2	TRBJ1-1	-	TGTGCCAGTCAAATAATACAGGTAGTTAACACTGAAGCTTTCTTT	CASQIIQVVNTEAFF
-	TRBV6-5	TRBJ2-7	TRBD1	TGTGCCAGCAGTCCAGGGGGCTTCTACGAGCAGTACTTC	CASSPGGFYEQYF
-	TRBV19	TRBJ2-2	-	TGTGCCAGCAGGCGAGACAGGAACACCGGGGAGCTGTTTTTT	CASRRDRNTGELFF
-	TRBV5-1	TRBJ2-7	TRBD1	TGCGCCAGCAGCTTGGAAGGGGGCAGCCACGAGCAGTACTTC	CASSLEGGSHEQYF
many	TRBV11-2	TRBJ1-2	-	TGTGCCAGCAGCTTAGACAGGACTAACTATGGCTACACCTTC	CASSLDRTNYGYTF
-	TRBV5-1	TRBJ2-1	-	TGCGCCAGCAGCTTGGGATGGCAGGGGGGCTTGAATGAGCAGTTCTTC	CASSLGWQGGLNEQFF
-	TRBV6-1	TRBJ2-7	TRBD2	TGTGCCAGCAGTGAAGAGAGCAGGGTAGCGGGGACCTACGAGCAGTACTTC	CASSEESRVAGTYEQYF
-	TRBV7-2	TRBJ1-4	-	TGTGCCAGCAGCTTAGCGCAGGGGCGACTTTATGGACCTAATGAAAAACTGTTTTTT	CASSLAQGRLYGPNEKLFF
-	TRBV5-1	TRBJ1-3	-	TGCGCCAGCAGCTTGGGACTTGTTTCTGGAAACACCATATATTTT	CASSLGLVSGNTIYF
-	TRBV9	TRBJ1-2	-	TGTGCCAGCAGCGTAGCTACGGGGCAGGGGGGCTACACCTTC	CASSVATGQGGYTF
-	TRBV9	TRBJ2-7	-	TGTGCCAGCAGCGTAGTAGCAGATACCTACGAGCAGTACTTC	CASSVVADTYEQYF
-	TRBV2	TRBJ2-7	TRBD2	TGTGCCAGCAGTGGGACTAGCGGGAGGGCCAACGAGCAGTACTTC	CASSGTSGRANEQYF